Sequencing of this T cell receptor beta chain was carried out in a study of blood T cell repertoires in COVID-19. Looking at the study overall: The United States, Italy and Spain provided the acute and convalescent COVID-19 samples.

The V gene lost 4 bases and the J gene lost 3 bases, with 10 bases spanning the gap. The CDR3 has 15 residues. CDR1 is MDHEN, CDR2 SYDVKM, per germline. Original processing methods: Amplification with reference gene primers provided the estimates of nucleated cell counts. The assay was immunoSEQ multiplex PCR, and TCRdb's table has in-frame clones only and misses some. That table supplies the V and J calls and clone size; D and trimming were determined from the DNA. The sample shows about 260,000 clones, approximately 88% of them seen only once. Sequenced input: peripheral blood. This receptor was taken from a woman in her 70s with COVID-19, enrolled during active disease. J is TRBJ2-6 and V is TRBV28; no clear D. The CDR3 coding sequence is TGTGCCAGCAGTTCGACCGACATTGGGGCCAACGTCCTGACTTTC. This sequence encodes CASSSTDIGANVLTF.